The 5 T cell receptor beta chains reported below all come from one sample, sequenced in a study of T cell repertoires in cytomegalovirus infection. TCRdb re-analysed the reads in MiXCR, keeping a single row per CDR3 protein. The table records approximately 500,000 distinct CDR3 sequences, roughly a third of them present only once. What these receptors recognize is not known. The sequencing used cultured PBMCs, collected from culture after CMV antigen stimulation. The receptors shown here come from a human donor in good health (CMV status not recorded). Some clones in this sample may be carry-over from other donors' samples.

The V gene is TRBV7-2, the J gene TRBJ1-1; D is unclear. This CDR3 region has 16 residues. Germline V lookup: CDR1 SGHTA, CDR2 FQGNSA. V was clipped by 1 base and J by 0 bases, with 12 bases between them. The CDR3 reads CASSLVGGRLNTEAFF. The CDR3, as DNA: TGTGCCAGCAGCTTAGTAGGAGGCAGATTGAACACTGAAGCTTTCTTT.

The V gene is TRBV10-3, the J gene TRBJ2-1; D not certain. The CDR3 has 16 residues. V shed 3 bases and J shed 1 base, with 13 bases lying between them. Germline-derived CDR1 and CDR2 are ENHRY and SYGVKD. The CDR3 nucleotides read TGTGCCATCAGTGATTCGGAGCGAGGTTCCTACAATGAGCAGTTCTTC. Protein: CAISDSERGSYNEQFF.

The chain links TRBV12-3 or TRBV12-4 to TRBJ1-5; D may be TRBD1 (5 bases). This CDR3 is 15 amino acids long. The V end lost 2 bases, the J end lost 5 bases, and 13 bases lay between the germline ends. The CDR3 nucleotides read TGTGCCAGCAGTTTAAGGCAGGGAGGGGATCAGCCCCAGCATTTT. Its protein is CASSLRQGGDQPQHF.

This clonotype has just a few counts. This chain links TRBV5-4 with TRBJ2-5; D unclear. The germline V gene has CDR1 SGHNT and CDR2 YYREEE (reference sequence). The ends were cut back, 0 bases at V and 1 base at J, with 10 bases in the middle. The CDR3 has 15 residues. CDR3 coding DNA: TGTGCCAGCAGCTTGGCTCTGACGACCCAAGAGACCCAGTACTTC. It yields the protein CASSLALTTQETQYF.

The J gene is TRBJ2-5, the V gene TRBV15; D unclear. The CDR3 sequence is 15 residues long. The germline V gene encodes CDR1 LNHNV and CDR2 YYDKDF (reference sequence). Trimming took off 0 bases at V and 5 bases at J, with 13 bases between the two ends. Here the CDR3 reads CATSREARTVETQYF. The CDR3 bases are TGTGCCACCAGCAGAGAGGCCAGAACTGTGGAGACCCAGTACTTC.